These 5 T cell receptor beta chains were all obtained from the same sample, sequenced in a study of OX40 agonist ivuxolimab in advanced cancers. Profiled with immunoSEQ multiplex PCR; TCRdb holds only in-frame clones, not every one. Here the sample spans 70,000 to 95,000 clones, around 88% being singletons. This material consisted of CD4+ or CD8+ T cells sorted from blood, taken in a trial of the OX40 agonist ivuxolimab. All receptors derive from an adult with an advanced solid tumor such as melanoma, head and neck, liver or kidney cancer.

This sequence joins TRBV10-3 and TRBJ1-1; the D is unclear. CDR1 ENHRY and CDR2 SYGVKD come from the germline V gene. The length of the CDR3 is 13 residues. V was trimmed by 7 bases and J by 4 bases, leaving 13 bases between them. CDR3 sequence reads: CAIKGRVGTEAFF. Written as DNA, the CDR3 is TGTGCCATCAAAGGGAGGGTCGGCACTGAAGCTTTCTTT.

The chain has TRBV19 and TRBJ2-2; D is undetermined. V was shortened by 5 bases and J by 1 base, with 8 bases between the two germline ends. Germline values: CDR1 LNHDA, CDR2 SQIVND (reference sequence). CDR3 size: 14 residues. For the CDR3, the DNA is TGTGCCAGTAGTGTGACGGAGAACACCGGGGAGCTGTTTTTT. This encodes CASSVTENTGELFF.

The J gene is TRBJ2-5, the V gene TRBV18; 9 bases align to TRBD1. Trimming took 4 bases from V and 4 from J; bases not matched to a gene: 4. The CDR3 sequence is 14 residues long. Germline V gene lookup returns CDR1 KGHSH and CDR2 LQKENI. CDR3 amino acids: CASSLGTGRETQYF. In DNA form, the CDR3 reads TGTGCCAGCTCACTCGGGACAGGGAGAGAGACCCAGTACTTC.

The chain carries TRBV11-2 and TRBJ2-4; 8 bases map to TRBD2. This CDR3 region has 16 residues. The V gene end was trimmed by 2 bases and the J gene end by 0 bases; junction bases not matched to a gene: 3. Germline V lookup: CDR1 SGHAT, CDR2 FQNNGV. CDR3 in DNA: TGTGCCAGCAGCTTAACTAGCGGATTAGCCAAAAACATTCAGTACTTC. Translation: CASSLTSGLAKNIQYF.

In this sample, this clone turned up a few times. The genes are TRBV19 and TRBJ2-3, with 8 bases fitting TRBD2. The junction had 4 bases not matched to a gene; V was cut back by 5 bases and J by 9 bases. CDR1 is LNHDA, CDR2 SQIVND, per germline (reference sequence). The CDR3 has 12 residues. CDR3: CASSSVAGTQYF. CDR3 DNA: TGTGCCAGTAGTTCCGTAGCGGGGACGCAGTATTTT.